This T cell receptor (beta chain) was sequenced for a study of T cells in localized non-small cell lung cancer. Broader study findings: Among the top 100 tumor clones, a median roughly 57 appeared in adjacent lung.

Measured with immunoSEQ multiplex PCR; TCRdb has only the in-frame clones, and not every one. The sample shows tens of thousands of clones, over 85% of them seen only once. Remarks on this clone: Its target is not known.

Germline lookup yields CDR1 MDHEN and CDR2 SYDVKM. Trimming left V 5 bases short and J 7 bases short, with 17 bases between. The CDR3 runs 14 residues. The clonotype comes from a female donor of 60 years or more with stage I lung adenocarcinoma. The chain couples TRBV28 to TRBJ1-2, with D tentatively TRBD1 (5 bases). The sequencing here drew on peripheral blood, taken before any cancer treatment. The CDR3 sequence is CASSAGRLSRGYTF. CDR3 nucleotides: TGTGCCAGCAGTGCGGGACGACTAAGTCGTGGCTACACCTTC.